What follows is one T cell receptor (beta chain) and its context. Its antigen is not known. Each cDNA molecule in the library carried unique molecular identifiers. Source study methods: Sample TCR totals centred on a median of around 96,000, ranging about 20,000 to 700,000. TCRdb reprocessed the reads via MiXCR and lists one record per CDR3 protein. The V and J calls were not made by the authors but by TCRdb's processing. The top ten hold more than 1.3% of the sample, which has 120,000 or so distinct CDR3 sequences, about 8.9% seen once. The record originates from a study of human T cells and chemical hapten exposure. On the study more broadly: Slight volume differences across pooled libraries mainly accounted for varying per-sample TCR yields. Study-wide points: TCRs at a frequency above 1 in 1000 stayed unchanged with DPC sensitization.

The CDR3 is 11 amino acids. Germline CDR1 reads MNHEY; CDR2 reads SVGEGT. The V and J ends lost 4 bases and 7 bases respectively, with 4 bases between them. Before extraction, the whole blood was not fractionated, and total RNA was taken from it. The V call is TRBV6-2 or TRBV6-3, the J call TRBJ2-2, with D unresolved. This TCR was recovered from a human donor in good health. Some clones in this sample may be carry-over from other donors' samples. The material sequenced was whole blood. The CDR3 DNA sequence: TGTGCCAGCAGTTTTGACGGGGAGCTGTTTTTT. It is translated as CASSFDGELFF.